The clone carrying this TCR beta chain was detected only once. Its antigen is still unknown. The data stem from a study of T cells in localized non-small cell lung cancer. Study findings and constraints: The appearance of a median 57 of the top 100 tumor clones was seen in adjacent lung. Owing to sequencing of a solitary tumor region, heterogeneity cannot be discounted.

Assay: immunoSEQ multiplex PCR; the TCRdb copy retains only in-frame clones and omits some. The table records tens of thousands of clones, 85% to 90% of them present only once. The sequence derives from a man aged 35 to 70 with stage II squamous cell lung carcinoma. Sequenced here: PBMCs, sampled before any cancer treatment.

CDR3 in DNA: TGCGCCAGCAGCCTGGCTGGCGGAGGCGACGAGCAGTACTTC. It specifies CASSLAGGGDEQYF. This sequence joins TRBV5-1 and TRBJ2-7, with D possibly matching TRBD2 (5 bases). The CDR3 is 14 amino acids. V gave up 4 bases and J gave up 5 bases, with 16 bases separating them. The V gene's germline CDR1 is SGHRS and CDR2 YFSETQ.